This TCR beta chain was captured by sequencing in a study of a mutant IDH1 vaccine in newly diagnosed glioma. Turning to the study itself: Eight vaccinations were given in weeks 1, 3, 5, 7, 11, 15, 19 and 23. Vaccine dosing followed radiotherapy by 4-6 weeks, or accompanied temozolomide cycles.

Described time point: week 5, during vaccination. Doses comprised 300 ug of mutant IDH1 20-mer peptide each, plus topical imiquimod. New WHO grade 3 or 4 IDH1-mutant, ATRX-lost astrocytomas were present in all donors. Comments on this clone: What it binds is unknown.

Trimming took 7 bases from V and 0 from J, leaving 13 bases between them. The CDR3 totals 15 residues. Germline V gene data show CDR1 as LNHDA and CDR2 as SQIVND (reference sequence). Study results and limitations: Vaccine-induced responses were seen in less than 95% of patients, spanning several MHC alleles.

Here immunoSEQ multiplex PCR was the method, and the copy in TCRdb shows in-frame clones only, minus some. The sample has some 55,000 clones, 90% seen once. This material consisted of PBMCs, taken from a glioma patient whose treatment included an IDH1 peptide vaccine. The clonotype comes from a woman in her thirties or forties with glioma. This chain links TRBV19 with TRBJ1-5; D remains unclear. CDR3 residues: CASTWTVGSNQPQHF. The CDR3 coding sequence is TGTGCCAGTACTTGGACGGTTGGTAGCAATCAGCCCCAGCATTTT. Full variable domain (missing parts from reference TRBV19 and TRBJ1-5): DGGITQSPKYLFRKEGQNVTLSCEQNLNHDAMYWYRQDPGQGLRLIYYSQIVNDFQKGDIAEGYSVSREKKESFPLTVTSAQKNPTAFYLCASTWTVGSNQPQHFGDGTRLSIL.